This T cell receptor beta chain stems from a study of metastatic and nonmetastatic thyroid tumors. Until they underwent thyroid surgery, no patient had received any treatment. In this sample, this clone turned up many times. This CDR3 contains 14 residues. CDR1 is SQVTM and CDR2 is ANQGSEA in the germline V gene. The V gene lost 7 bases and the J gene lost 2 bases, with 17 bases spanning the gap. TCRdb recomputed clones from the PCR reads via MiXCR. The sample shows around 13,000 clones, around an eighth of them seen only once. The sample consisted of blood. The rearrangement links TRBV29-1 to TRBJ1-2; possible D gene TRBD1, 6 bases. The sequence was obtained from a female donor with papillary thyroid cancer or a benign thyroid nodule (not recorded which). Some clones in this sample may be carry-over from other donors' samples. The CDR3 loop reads CSANAQGRNYGYTF. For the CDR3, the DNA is TGCAGCGCCAACGCTCAGGGGAGGAACTATGGCTACACCTTC.